The next 5 T cell receptor beta chains were all read from a single sample in a study of monozygotic twins with inflammatory bowel disease. Using the 5' RACE reads, TCRdb records one entry per CDR3 protein without DNA. The sample totals more than 300,000 distinct CDR3 sequences. The sample consisted of blood. Source of these receptors: a human donor with ulcerative colitis or Crohn's disease, or a healthy co-twin of an affected twin (not recorded which).

The chain uses TRBV29-1 and TRBJ1-2; the TRBD1 assignment by TCRdb is unverifiable without DNA. Germline V gives CDR1 SQVTM, CDR2 ANQGSEA. The CDR3 sequence is 12 residues long. The CDR3 sequence: CSDPGRIYGYTF.

The V call is TRBV4-3, the J call TRBJ2-1; TCRdb indicates TRBD2, and absent DNA this call remains unverified. This CDR3 spans 16 amino acids. Per the germline V gene, CDR1 is LGHNA and CDR2 is YSLEER. The CDR3 sequence is CASSFRLAGGRNEQFF.

The V call is TRBV5-1, the J call TRBJ2-5; lacking DNA, the TRBD1 call made by TCRdb goes unchecked. The CDR3 totals 14 residues. Germline V CDR1 and CDR2: SGHRS, YFSETQ. The CDR3 is CASSLPGTGYAQYF.

The chain uses TRBV7-9 and TRBJ1-1; with no DNA, the TCRdb D assignment of TRBD1 cannot be verified. Germline V gives CDR1 SEHNR, CDR2 FQNEAQ (reference sequence). The CDR3 runs 13 residues. CDR3 protein: CASSQGGSIGAFF.

V and J are TRBV20-1 and TRBJ2-5; absent DNA, TCRdb's TRBD2 call cannot be checked. Germline values: CDR1 DFQATT, CDR2 SNEGSKA (reference sequence). CDR3 length equals 14 residues. The CDR3 spells CSGAGGVIQETQYF.